This entry lists 22 T cell receptor beta chains sequenced from one sample in a study of shared clonotypes between healthy human individuals. TCRdb's table, derived via immunoSEQ multiplex PCR, lists solely in-frame clones and lacks some. The table shows hundreds of thousands of clones, with roughly 95% occurring only once. In the naive CD8 group, cells lacked CD45RO and were positively selected for CCR7, so terminally differentiated effector memory CD45RA+ cells were left out. The sample consisted of naive CD8+ T cells sorted from blood. The receptors derive from a woman aged 25 to 39 in good health.

V is TRBV11-2 and J is TRBJ2-7, with D hard to call. V lost 4 bases and J lost 7, with 11 bases in between. The CDR3 is made up of 12 amino acids. Germline CDR1 and CDR2: SGHAT and FQNNGV. For the CDR3, the DNA is TGTGCCAGCAGCTCCATAAACTATGAGCAGTACTTC. The encoded protein is CASSSINYEQYF.

The chain couples TRBV2 to TRBJ2-7; D uncertain. V was clipped by 7 bases and J by 0 bases, with 10 bases between them. CDR1 is SNHLY and CDR2 is FYNNEI in the germline V gene. The CDR3 has 13 residues. This chain's CDR3 is CASIGGHSYEQYF. The CDR3 DNA sequence: TGTGCCAGCATTGGCGGCCACTCCTACGAGCAGTACTTC.

J is TRBJ2-7 and V is TRBV28; either TRBD1 or TRBD2 may fit D (6 bases each). The CDR3 runs 15 residues. Germline assignment: CDR1 MDHEN and CDR2 SYDVKM. Trimming left V 11 bases short and J 0 bases short, with 20 bases between. CDR3 in amino acids: CAATEGGSSSYEQYF. DNA of the CDR3: TGTGCCGCAACCGAGGGGGGTTCCAGCTCCTACGAGCAGTACTTC.

This clone showed up just once. This sequence joins TRBV6-1 and TRBJ2-7; the D is unclear. Germline CDR1 and CDR2: MNHNS and SASEGT. With 4 bases removed from V and 3 bases from J, the gap between germline ends came to 10 bases. The CDR3 extends over 13 amino acids. In DNA form, the CDR3 reads TGTGCCAGCAGTGTCGGCAGACACTACGAGCAGTACTTC. This codes for CASSVGRHYEQYF.

V usage is TRBV7-9 and J usage is TRBJ1-3; D gene unclear. The CDR3 extends over 12 amino acids. V was clipped by 5 bases and J by 8 bases, with 10 bases between them. Germline V gene sequence: CDR1 SEHNR, CDR2 FQNEAQ (reference sequence). The DNA of the CDR3 is TGTGCCAGCAGCCAACCTCCAGACACCATATATTTT. As protein: CASSQPPDTIYF.

The chain couples TRBV2 to TRBJ2-7; 8 positions match TRBD2. CDR3 size: 14 residues. The V and J ends lost 3 bases and 3 bases, in that order; junction bases with no gene match: 4. Germline lookup yields CDR1 SNHLY and CDR2 FYNNEI. The CDR3 loop reads CASSDGGRNYEQYF. The CDR3 DNA is TGTGCCAGCAGTGATGGCGGGAGGAACTACGAGCAGTACTTC.

CDR3 nucleotides: TGTGCCAGCAGCTTATCACAGGGTACCCTTTACGAGCAGTACTTC. As protein: CASSLSQGTLYEQYF. This rearrangement joins TRBV7-9 to TRBJ2-7; D is possibly TRBD1 (6 bases). Trimming pared 2 bases from V and 4 bases from J, leaving 15 bases between. The CDR3 loop spans 15 amino acids. Germline-derived CDR1 and CDR2 are SEHNR and FQNEAQ (reference sequence).

This clone was counted a single time. The rearrangement uses TRBV7-8 and TRBJ1-5; D not resolved. V lost 1 base to trimming and J lost 5 bases, with 9 bases between them. CDR3 length equals 14 residues. Germline values: CDR1 SGHVS, CDR2 FQNEAQ. The CDR3, as DNA: TGTGCCAGCAGCTTAGGTTTAGTTTATCAGCCCCAGCATTTT. Its translation: CASSLGLVYQPQHF. The entire variable domain, with the rest obtained from reference TRBV7-8 and TRBJ1-5, is as follows: GAGVSQSPRYKVAKRGQDVALRCDPISGHVSLFWYQQALGQGPEFLTYFQNEAQLDKSGLPSDRFFAERPEGSVSTLKIQRTQQEDSAVYLCASSLGLVYQPQHFGDGTRLSIL.

V is TRBV4-1 and J is TRBJ1-1; 7 bases map to TRBD1. In germline, CDR1 is MGHRA, CDR2 YSYEKL. V was pared by 1 base and J by 4 bases, with 3 bases of the junction left unmatched. The CDR3 has 14 amino acids. CDR3 nucleotide sequence: TGCGCCAGCAGCCAAGGACCAGGGGGCACTGAAGCTTTCTTT. This sequence encodes CASSQGPGGTEAFF.

The chain carries TRBV28 and TRBJ2-5, with a possible D match to TRBD1 (5 bases). The germline V and J ends were trimmed by 6 bases and 0 bases, with 20 bases remaining between them. CDR1 is MDHEN and CDR2 is SYDVKM in the germline V gene. The CDR3 extends over 17 amino acids. The CDR3 protein is CASSRRTFRAYQETQYF. The CDR3 DNA reads TGTGCCAGCAGCCGAAGGACATTTCGAGCGTACCAAGAGACCCAGTACTTC.

This clone was counted once. The rearrangement joins TRBV9 to TRBJ2-1, with D unclear. The CDR3 spans 13 residues. Trimming stripped 4 bases from V and 3 bases from J, with 8 bases between. Germline CDR1 reads SGDLS; CDR2 reads YYNGEE. In DNA, the CDR3 is TGTGCCAGCAGCCCCGAAAACTACAATGAGCAGTTCTTC. This codes for CASSPENYNEQFF.

The chain is built from TRBV13 and TRBJ1-2; a weak D match, TRBD1 (6 bases). The CDR3 extends over 17 amino acids. V was shortened by 5 bases and J by 2 bases, with 21 bases between the two germline ends. Germline CDR1 is PRHDT and CDR2 is FYEKMQ (reference sequence). The CDR3 sequence: CASSMGSEQGWNYGYTF. The CDR3 coding sequence is TGTGCCAGCAGCATGGGCTCGGAACAGGGTTGGAACTATGGCTACACCTTC.

The chain combines TRBV6-1 with TRBJ2-7; D ambiguous. This CDR3 is 15 amino acids long. V gave up 0 bases and J gave up 6 bases, with 15 bases separating them. CDR1 MNHNS and CDR2 SASEGT come from the germline V gene. CDR3 sequence reads: CASSEAPVGPVEQYF. The CDR3 coding sequence is TGTGCCAGCAGTGAAGCCCCCGTTGGGCCGGTCGAGCAGTACTTC.

The chain links TRBV4-1 to TRBJ2-7; either TRBD1 or TRBD2 may supply D (5 bases each). Deletions cut 0 bases from V and 2 bases from J, with 20 bases between. This CDR3 region has 18 residues. Germline CDR1 MGHRA, CDR2 YSYEKL. The CDR3 DNA reads TGCGCCAGCAGCCAAGAATCCCAGGGAGAAGCCATAACCTACGAGCAGTACTTC. It yields the protein CASSQESQGEAITYEQYF.

The chain employs TRBV5-1 and TRBJ1-5; D perhaps matches TRBD1 (6 bases). The germline CDR1 and CDR2 sequences are SGHRS and YFSETQ. V lost 5 bases, J lost 0 bases, and 12 bases lay in between. The CDR3 contains 15 residues. CDR3 in DNA: TGCGCCAGCAGTCTCGGGACAAATAGCAATCAGCCCCAGCATTTT. It codes for CASSLGTNSNQPQHF.

This rearrangement joins TRBV5-1 to TRBJ2-1; 11 nucleotides agree with TRBD2. Germline V lookup: CDR1 SGHRS, CDR2 YFSETQ. The CDR3 has 19 residues. With 2 bases clipped from V and 8 bases from J, the junction kept 18 bases outside the gene matches. CDR3 residues: CASSFSPWTGTSGGDEQFF. For the CDR3, the DNA is TGCGCCAGCAGCTTCAGCCCTTGGACCGGGACTAGCGGAGGGGATGAGCAGTTCTTC.

J is TRBJ2-7 and V is TRBV2; tentative D call: TRBD2 (5 bases). Germline-derived CDR1 and CDR2 are SNHLY and FYNNEI. The CDR3 length is 12 residues. V was clipped by 4 bases and J by 4 bases, with 8 bases between them. In nucleotides, the CDR3 is TGTGCCAGCAGTGCCCTAGCTTACGAGCAGTACTTC. Translated: CASSALAYEQYF. Using reference TRBV2 and TRBJ2-7 for the parts outside the CDR3, the full variable domain is EPEVTQTPSHQVTQMGQEVILRCVPISNHLYFYWYRQILGQKVEFLVSFYNNEISEKSEIFDDQFSVERPDGSNFTLKIRSTKLEDSAMYFCASSALAYEQYFGPGTRLTVT.

The table lists this clone with a count of one. V usage is TRBV27 and J usage is TRBJ1-1, with unresolved D. V lost 2 bases and J 1 base, leaving 8 bases between the germline ends. The CDR3 has 14 amino acids. The germline V gene encodes CDR1 MNHEY and CDR2 SMNVEV (reference sequence). The CDR3 coding sequence is TGTGCCAGCAGTTTAAGGGCGAGGAACACTGAAGCTTTCTTT. Protein sequence: CASSLRARNTEAFF.

The chain combines TRBV28 with TRBJ1-2; D perhaps matches TRBD1 (6 bases). CDR1 is MDHEN, CDR2 SYDVKM, per germline. The germline V and J ends were trimmed by 4 bases and 6 bases, with 21 bases remaining between them. This CDR3 region has 16 residues. The CDR3 protein is CASSSWGAGDYDGYTF. The CDR3 DNA follows: TGTGCCAGCAGTTCCTGGGGGGCAGGGGATTACGATGGCTACACCTTC.

The rearrangement uses TRBV27 and TRBJ1-2; a weak D match, TRBD1 (5 bases). V lost 7 bases and J 4 bases, leaving 22 bases between the germline ends. This CDR3 comprises 16 residues. Germline loops: CDR1 MNHEY, CDR2 SMNVEV (reference sequence). The CDR3 DNA reads TGTGCCAGCATAAAGAGGGGTAGTGGGGGAATCTATGGCTACACCTTC. The encoded protein is CASIKRGSGGIYGYTF.

The J gene is TRBJ2-5, the V gene TRBV10-3, with 12 bases matching TRBD2. The DNA end is more similar to TRBJ2-7, so the J call may be wrong. The germline V gene has CDR1 ENHRY and CDR2 SYGVKD. This CDR3 comprises 14 residues. CDR3 residues: CAISVGLAGYEQYF. CDR3 in DNA: TGTGCCATCAGTGTGGGACTAGCGGGCTACGAGCAGTACTTC.

The chain employs TRBV4-1 and TRBJ2-7, with a possible D match to TRBD1 (6 bases). V was pared by 4 bases and J by 3 bases, with 16 bases between. Per the germline V gene, CDR1 is MGHRA and CDR2 is YSYEKL. The CDR3 totals 15 residues. DNA of the CDR3: TGCGCCAGCAGCCGACCAGAACAGGGAAGCTACGAGCAGTACTTC. It yields the protein CASSRPEQGSYEQYF.